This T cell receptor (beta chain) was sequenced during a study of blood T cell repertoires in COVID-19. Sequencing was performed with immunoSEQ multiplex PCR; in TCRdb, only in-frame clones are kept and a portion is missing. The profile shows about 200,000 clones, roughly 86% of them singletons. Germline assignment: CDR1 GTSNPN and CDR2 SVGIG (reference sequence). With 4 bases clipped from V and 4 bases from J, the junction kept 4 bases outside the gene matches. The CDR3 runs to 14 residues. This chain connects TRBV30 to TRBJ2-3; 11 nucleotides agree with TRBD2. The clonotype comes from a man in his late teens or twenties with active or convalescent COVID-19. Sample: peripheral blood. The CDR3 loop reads CAWTKGLAADTQYF. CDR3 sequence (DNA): TGTGCCTGGACCAAGGGACTAGCGGCAGATACGCAGTATTTT.